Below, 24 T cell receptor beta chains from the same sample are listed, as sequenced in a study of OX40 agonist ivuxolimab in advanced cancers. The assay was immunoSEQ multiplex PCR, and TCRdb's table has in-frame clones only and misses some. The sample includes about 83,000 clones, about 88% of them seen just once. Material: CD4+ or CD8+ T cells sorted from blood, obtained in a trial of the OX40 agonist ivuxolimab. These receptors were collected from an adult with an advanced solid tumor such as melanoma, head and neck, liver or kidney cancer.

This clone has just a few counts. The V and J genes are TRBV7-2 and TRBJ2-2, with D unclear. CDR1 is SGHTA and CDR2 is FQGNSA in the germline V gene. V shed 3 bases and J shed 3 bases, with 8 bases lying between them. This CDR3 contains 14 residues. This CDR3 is CASSFGRYTGELFF. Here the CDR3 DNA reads TGTGCCAGCAGCTTTGGACGGTACACCGGGGAGCTGTTTTTT.

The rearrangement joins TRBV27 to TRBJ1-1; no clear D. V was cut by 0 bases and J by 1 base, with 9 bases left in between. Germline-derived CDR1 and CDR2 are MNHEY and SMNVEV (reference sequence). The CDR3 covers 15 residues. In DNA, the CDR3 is TGTGCCAGCAGTTTATCGGCCACATCGAACACTGAAGCTTTCTTT. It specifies CASSLSATSNTEAFF.

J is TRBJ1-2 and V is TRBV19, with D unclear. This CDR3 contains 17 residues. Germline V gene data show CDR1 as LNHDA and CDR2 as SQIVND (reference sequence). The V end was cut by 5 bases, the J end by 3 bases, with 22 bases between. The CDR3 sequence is CASSLLVAPIRYYGYTF. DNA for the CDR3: TGTGCCAGTAGTCTCCTGGTAGCCCCGATCAGATACTATGGCTACACCTTC.

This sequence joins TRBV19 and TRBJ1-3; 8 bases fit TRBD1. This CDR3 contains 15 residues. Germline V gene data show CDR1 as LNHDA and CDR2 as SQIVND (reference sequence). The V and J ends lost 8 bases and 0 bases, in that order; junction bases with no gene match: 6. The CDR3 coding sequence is TGTGCCAGTGGGACAGGTTCCCGCTCTGGAAACACCATATATTTT. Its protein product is CASGTGSRSGNTIYF.

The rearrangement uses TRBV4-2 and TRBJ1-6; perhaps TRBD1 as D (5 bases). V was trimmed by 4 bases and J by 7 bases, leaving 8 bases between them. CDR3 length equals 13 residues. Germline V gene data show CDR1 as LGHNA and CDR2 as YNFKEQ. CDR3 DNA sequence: TGTGCCAGCAGCCGGGACGGGAATTCACCCCTCCACTTT. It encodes CASSRDGNSPLHF.

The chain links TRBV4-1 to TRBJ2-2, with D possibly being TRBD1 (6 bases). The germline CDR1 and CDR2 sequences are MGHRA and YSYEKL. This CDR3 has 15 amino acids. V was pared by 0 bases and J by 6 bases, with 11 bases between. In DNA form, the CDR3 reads TGCGCCAGCAGCCAAGACTACAGGGTCCCCGGGGAGCTGTTTTTT. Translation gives CASSQDYRVPGELFF.

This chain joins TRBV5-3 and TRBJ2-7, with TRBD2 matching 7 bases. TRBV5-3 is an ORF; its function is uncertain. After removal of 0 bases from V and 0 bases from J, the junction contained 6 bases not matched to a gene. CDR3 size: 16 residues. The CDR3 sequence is CARSLVWGGSSYEQYF. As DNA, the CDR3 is TGTGCCAGAAGCTTGGTTTGGGGAGGGAGCTCCTACGAGCAGTACTTC.

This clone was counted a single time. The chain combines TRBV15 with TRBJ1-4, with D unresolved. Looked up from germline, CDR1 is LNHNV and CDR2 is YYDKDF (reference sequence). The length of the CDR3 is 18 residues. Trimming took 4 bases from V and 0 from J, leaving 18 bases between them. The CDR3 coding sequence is TGTGCCACCAGCATAGAGGTCCGAAGCCCCCCAACTAATGAAAAACTGTTTTTT. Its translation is CATSIEVRSPPTNEKLFF.

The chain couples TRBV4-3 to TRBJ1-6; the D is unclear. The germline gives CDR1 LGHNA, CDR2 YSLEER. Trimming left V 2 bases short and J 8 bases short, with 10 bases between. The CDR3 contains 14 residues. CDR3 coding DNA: TGCGCCAGCAGCCAAAGAACTATTTATTCACCCCTCCACTTT. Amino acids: CASSQRTIYSPLHF.

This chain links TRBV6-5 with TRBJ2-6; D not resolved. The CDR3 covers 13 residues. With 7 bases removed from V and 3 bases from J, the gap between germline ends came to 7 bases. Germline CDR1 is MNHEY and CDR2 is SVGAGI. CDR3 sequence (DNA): TGTGCCAGCACCTTACGTGGGGCCAACGTCCTGACTTTC. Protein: CASTLRGANVLTF.

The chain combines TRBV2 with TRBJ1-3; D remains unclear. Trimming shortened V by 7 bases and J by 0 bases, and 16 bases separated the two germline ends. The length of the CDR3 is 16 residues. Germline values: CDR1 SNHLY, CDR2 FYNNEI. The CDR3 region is CASIPNNPGSGNTIYF. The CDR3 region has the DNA TGTGCCAGCATCCCCAACAACCCGGGCTCTGGAAACACCATATATTTT.

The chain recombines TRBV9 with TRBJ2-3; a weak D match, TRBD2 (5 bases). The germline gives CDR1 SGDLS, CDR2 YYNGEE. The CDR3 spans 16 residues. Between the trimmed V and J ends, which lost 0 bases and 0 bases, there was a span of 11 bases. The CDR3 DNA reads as TGTGCCAGCAGCGTAGGATTGCGGGCTAGCACAGATACGCAGTATTTT. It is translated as CASSVGLRASTDTQYF.

CDR3 sequence: CASSKGQGTEKLFF. CDR3 in DNA: TGCGCCAGCAGCAAGGGACAGGGAACTGAAAAACTGTTTTTT. V usage is TRBV5-1 and J usage is TRBJ1-4, with 9 bases aligning to TRBD1. V shed 4 bases and J 7 bases; nucleotides not matched to a gene: 5. This CDR3 spans 14 amino acids. Germline V gene sequence: CDR1 SGHRS, CDR2 YFSETQ.

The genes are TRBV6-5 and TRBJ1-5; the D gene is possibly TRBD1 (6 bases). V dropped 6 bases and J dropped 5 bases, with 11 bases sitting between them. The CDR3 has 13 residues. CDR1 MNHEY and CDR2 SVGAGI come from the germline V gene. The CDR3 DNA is TGTGCCAGCAGGGTTAGGGGGGATCAGCCCCAGCATTTT. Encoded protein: CASRVRGDQPQHF.

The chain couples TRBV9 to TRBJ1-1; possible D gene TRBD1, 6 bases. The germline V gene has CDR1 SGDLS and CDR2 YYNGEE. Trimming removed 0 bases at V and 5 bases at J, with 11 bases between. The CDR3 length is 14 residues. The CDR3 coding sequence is TGTGCCAGCAGCGTAGGGAGGGACAAAACTGAAGCTTTCTTT. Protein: CASSVGRDKTEAFF.

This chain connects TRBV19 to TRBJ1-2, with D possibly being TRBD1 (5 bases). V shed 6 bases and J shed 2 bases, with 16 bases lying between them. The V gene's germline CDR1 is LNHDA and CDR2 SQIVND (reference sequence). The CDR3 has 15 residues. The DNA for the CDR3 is TGTGCCAGTAGAATGCCCCTACAGGAGAACTATGGCTACACCTTC. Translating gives CASRMPLQENYGYTF.

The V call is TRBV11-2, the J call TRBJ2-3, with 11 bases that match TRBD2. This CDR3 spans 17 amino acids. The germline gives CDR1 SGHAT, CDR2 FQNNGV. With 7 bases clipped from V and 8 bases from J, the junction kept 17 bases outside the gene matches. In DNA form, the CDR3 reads TGTGCCAGCACCGACATAGCGGGGGGGGCCCCTCGTGGTACGCAGTATTTT. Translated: CASTDIAGGAPRGTQYF. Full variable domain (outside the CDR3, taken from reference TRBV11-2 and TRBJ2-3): EAGVAQSPRYKIIEKRQSVAFWCNPISGHATLYWYQQILGQGPKLLIQFQNNGVVDDSQLPKDRFSAERLKGVDSTLKIQPAKLEDSAVYLCASTDIAGGAPRGTQYFGPGTRLTVL.

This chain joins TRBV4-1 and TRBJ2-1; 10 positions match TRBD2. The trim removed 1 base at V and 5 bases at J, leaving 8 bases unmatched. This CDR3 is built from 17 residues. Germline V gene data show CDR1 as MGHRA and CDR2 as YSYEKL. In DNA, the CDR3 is TGCGCCAGCAGCCAAGGTCTTAGCGGGGGGCCAAACAATGAGCAGTTCTTC. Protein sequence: CASSQGLSGGPNNEQFF.

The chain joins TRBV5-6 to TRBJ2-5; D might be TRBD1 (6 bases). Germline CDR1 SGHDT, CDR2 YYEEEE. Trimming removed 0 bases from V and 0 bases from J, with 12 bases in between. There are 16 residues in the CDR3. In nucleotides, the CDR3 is TGTGCCAGCAGCTTGGAGGGACACCTGTACCAAGAGACCCAGTACTTC. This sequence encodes CASSLEGHLYQETQYF.

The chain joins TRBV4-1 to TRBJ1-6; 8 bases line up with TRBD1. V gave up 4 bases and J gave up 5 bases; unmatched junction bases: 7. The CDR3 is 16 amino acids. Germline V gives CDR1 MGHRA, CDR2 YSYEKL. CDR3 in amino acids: CASSRSGQGNNSPLHF. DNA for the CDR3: TGCGCCAGCAGCCGCTCCGGACAGGGAAATAATTCACCCCTCCACTTT.

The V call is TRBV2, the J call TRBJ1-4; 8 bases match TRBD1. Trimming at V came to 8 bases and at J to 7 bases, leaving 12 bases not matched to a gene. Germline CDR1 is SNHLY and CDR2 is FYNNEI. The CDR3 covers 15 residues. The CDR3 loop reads CASEITGGVGEKLFF. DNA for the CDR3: TGTGCCAGCGAGATTACAGGGGGAGTGGGTGAAAAACTGTTTTTT.

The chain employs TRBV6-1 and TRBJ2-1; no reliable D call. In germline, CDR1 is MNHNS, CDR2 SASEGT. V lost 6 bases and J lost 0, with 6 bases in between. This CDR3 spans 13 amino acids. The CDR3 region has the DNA TGTGCCAGCAGGGCCACCTCCTACAATGAGCAGTTCTTC. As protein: CASRATSYNEQFF.

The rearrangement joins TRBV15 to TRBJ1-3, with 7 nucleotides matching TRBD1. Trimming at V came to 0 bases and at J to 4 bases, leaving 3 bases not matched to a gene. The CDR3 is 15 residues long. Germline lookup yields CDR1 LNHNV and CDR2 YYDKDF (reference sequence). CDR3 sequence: CATSRDQGVGNTIYF. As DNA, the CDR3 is TGTGCCACCAGCAGAGATCAGGGGGTCGGAAACACCATATATTTT.

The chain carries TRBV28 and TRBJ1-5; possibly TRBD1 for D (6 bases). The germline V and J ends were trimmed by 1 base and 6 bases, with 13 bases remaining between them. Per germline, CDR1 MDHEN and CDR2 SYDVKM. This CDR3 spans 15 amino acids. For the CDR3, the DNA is TGTGCCAGCAGTTTATTGGGGGGGGCGGGTCAGCCCCAGCATTTT. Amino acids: CASSLLGGAGQPQHF.